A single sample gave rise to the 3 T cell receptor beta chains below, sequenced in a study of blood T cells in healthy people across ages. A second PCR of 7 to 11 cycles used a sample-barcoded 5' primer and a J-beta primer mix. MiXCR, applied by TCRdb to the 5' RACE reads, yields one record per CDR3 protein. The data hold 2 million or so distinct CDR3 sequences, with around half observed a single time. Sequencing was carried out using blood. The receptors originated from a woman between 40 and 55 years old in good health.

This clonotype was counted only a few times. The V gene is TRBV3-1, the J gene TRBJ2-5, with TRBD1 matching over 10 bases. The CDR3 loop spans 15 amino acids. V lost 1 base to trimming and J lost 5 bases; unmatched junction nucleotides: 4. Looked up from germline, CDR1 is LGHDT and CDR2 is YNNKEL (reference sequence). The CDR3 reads CASSQGGQGRETQYF. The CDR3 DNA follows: TGTGCCAGCAGCCAAGGGGGACAGGGGCGCGAGACCCAGTACTTC.

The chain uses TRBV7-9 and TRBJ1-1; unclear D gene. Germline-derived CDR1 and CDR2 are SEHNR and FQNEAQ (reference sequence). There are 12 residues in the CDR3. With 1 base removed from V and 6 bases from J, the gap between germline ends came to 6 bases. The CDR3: CASSLGPPEAFF. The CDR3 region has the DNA TGTGCCAGCAGCTTAGGACCCCCTGAAGCTTTCTTT.

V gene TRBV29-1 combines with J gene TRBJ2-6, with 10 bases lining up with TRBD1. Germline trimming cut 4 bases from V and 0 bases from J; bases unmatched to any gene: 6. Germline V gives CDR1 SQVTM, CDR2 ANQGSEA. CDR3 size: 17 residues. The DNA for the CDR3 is TGCAGCGTTGGCATGGGACAGGGGATCTCTGGGGCCAACGTCCTGACTTTC. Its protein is CSVGMGQGISGANVLTF.